A selection of T cell receptor beta chains follows, all from one sample in a study of OX40 agonist ivuxolimab in advanced cancers. Generated by immunoSEQ multiplex PCR, the TCRdb table keeps only in-frame clones and is missing some. Here the sample spans 65,000 to 95,000 clones, around 90% being singletons. The source was CD4+ or CD8+ T cells sorted from blood, collected in a trial of the OX40 agonist ivuxolimab. Receptors originate from an adult with an advanced solid tumor such as melanoma, head and neck, liver or kidney cancer. Both conserved end residues are part of each CDR3. The D gene is left open where the match is weak. Clone size is not always given. Where it is, it says once, few, many or a class for expanded clones.

>TRBJ1-6|NA|TRBV25-1|TRBD1|15
TGTGCCAGCAGTGAATCGGATCAGGGACAGTCACCCCTCCACTTT
CASSESDQGQSPLHF
>TRBJ2-3|NA|TRBV7-8|NA|15
TGTGCCAGCAGCTGGGGGGGGCCTAGCACAGATACGCAGTATTTT
CASSWGGPSTDTQYF
>TRBJ1-4|NA|TRBV30|TRBD1|14
TGTGCCTGGGCGGGACAGGGACGAATTGAAAAACTGTTTTTT
CAWAGQGRIEKLFF
>TRBJ1-1|NA|TRBV29-1|TRBD1|13
TGCAGCGTTGAAGGGGACAGTCCCGCTGAAGCTTTCTTT
CSVEGDSPAEAFF
>TRBJ1-4|NA|TRBV2|NA|15
TGTGCCAGCATTAGGACACCTGCAACTAATGAAAAACTGTTTTTT
CASIRTPATNEKLFF
>TRBJ1-2|NA|TRBV28|TRBD1|14
TGTGCCAGCAGTACAGGGGGTAAGAACTATGGCTACACCTTC
CASSTGGKNYGYTF
>TRBJ1-5|NA|TRBV29-1|TRBD1|11
TGCAGCGTGGGACAGGACCAGCCCCAGCATTTT
CSVGQDQPQHF
>TRBJ1-4|NA|TRBV6-5|NA|14
TGTGCCAGCAGTTACGGGCAAAGTAATGAAAAACTGTTTTTT
CASSYGQSNEKLFF
>TRBJ1-6|NA|TRBV4-1|TRBD1|18
TGCGCCAGCAGCCAAAGGGACAGGGGGCTCTCCTATAATTCACCCCTCCACTTT
CASSQRDRGLSYNSPLHF
>TRBJ1-1|NA|TRBV5-1|NA|15
TGCGCCAGCAGCCCCGACAGGATAACGGACACTGAAGCTTTCTTT
CASSPDRITDTEAFF
>TRBJ1-5|NA|TRBV30|NA|16
TGTGCCTGGAGTGAAGTGATAGGGGCCCAACATCAGCCCCAGCATTTT
CAWSEVIGAQHQPQHF
>TRBJ2-5|NA|TRBV18|TRBD2|15
TGTGCCAGCTCACCACTTCCGCGGGGGCAAGAGACCCAGTACTTC
CASSPLPRGQETQYF
>TRBJ1-1|NA|TRBV5-4|TRBD1|12
TGTGCCAGCAGCCCAGGGGGCCCTGAAGCTTTCTTT
CASSPGGPEAFF
>TRBJ1-5|NA|TRBV7-8|TRBD1|15
TGTGCCAGCAGCGCGCGACAGGGCATCAATCAGCCCCAGCATTTT
CASSARQGINQPQHF
>TRBJ2-7|NA|TRBV4-1|NA|13
TGCGCCAGCAGCCAAGATAAGGGGCTCCCTAGGTACTTC
CASSQDKGLPRYF
>TRBJ1-2|NA|TRBV28|TRBD1|15
TGTGCCAGCAGTTCCGGACAGGGGCTTACTTATGGCTACACCTTC
CASSSGQGLTYGYTF
>TRBJ2-7|NA|TRBV5-6|NA|13
TGTGCCAGCAGCTTGGCTCGCAGAAACGAGCAGTACTTC
CASSLARRNEQYF
>TRBJ1-6|few|TRBV5-4|NA|16
TGTGCCAGCAGCGGCAATACAGGGAGTTGGGATTCACCCCTCCACTTT
CASSGNTGSWDSPLHF
>TRBJ1-1|NA|TRBV15|TRBD1|15
TGTGCCACCAGCAGAGATACGGACAGGGGGACTGAAGCTTTCTTT
CATSRDTDRGTEAFF
>TRBJ1-2|NA|TRBV30|TRBD1|15
TGTGCCCTAAGGGACAGGGACTCAATTAACTATGGCTACACCTTC
CALRDRDSINYGYTF
>TRBJ2-6|NA|TRBV29-1|NA|14
TGCAGACGACGTCGGGGATCTGGGGCCAACGTCCTGACTTTC
CRRRRGSGANVLTF
>TRBJ1-5|NA|TRBV5-6|NA|18
TGTGCCAGCAGCTTGAAGGGGCGACCGATTCTTAGCAATCAGCCCCAGCATTTT
CASSLKGRPILSNQPQHF
>TRBJ2-6|NA|TRBV19|TRBD1|16
TGTGCCAGCAGGACGGGACAGACTTCTGGGGCCAACGTCCTGACTTTC
CASRTGQTSGANVLTF
>TRBJ1-5|NA|TRBV7-6|NA|13
TGTGCCAGCAGTCGTACCCCCAATCAGCCCCAGCATTTT
CASSRTPNQPQHF
>TRBJ1-6|NA|TRBV5-4|NA|13
TGTGCCACAGCACCCGGTTGGGATTCACCCCTCCACTTT
CATAPGWDSPLHF
>TRBJ2-3|once|TRBV5-8|NA|13
TGTGCCAGCAGCTGGAGGGGGGCAGATACGCAGTATTTT
CASSWRGADTQYF
>TRBJ2-2|once|TRBV7-9|TRBD2|16
TGTGCCAGCATCCGGGCACGGGGGGCGAACACCGGGGAGCTGTTTTTT
CASIRARGANTGELFF
>TRBJ1-5|NA|TRBV7-6|NA|15
TGTGCCAGCAGCCTCGGGGGGGCTAGCAATCAGCCCCAGCATTTT
CASSLGGASNQPQHF
>TRBJ2-1|NA|TRBV4-1|TRBD2|15
TGCGCCAGCAGCCAAGTCGAAACTAGCGGGGAGAAGCAGTTCTTC
CASSQVETSGEKQFF
>TRBJ1-5|NA|TRBV15|NA|14
TGTGCCACCAGCAGAGGGGACAGCAATCAGCCCCAGCATTTT
CATSRGDSNQPQHF
>TRBJ2-7|NA|TRBV5-1|TRBD1|15
TGCGCCAGCAGCTTTATTCAGGGACAGGGCTACGAGCAGTACTTC
CASSFIQGQGYEQYF
>TRBJ1-2|once|TRBV6-5|NA|13
TGTGCCAGCATCGTCGACGCAAGTTATGGCTACACCTTC
CASIVDASYGYTF
>TRBJ2-1|NA|TRBV19|NA|15
TGTGCCAGTAGTAGTGTACAGGCCCAATATTACGAGCAGTTCTTC
CASSSVQAQYYEQFF
>TRBJ2-2|NA|TRBV7-3|NA|14
TGTGCCAGCAGCCCGACGGGAGAGACCGGGGAGCTGTTTTTT
CASSPTGETGELFF
>TRBJ2-4|NA|TRBV6-6|NA|11
TGTGCCAGTAAGGAAAGAAACATTCAGTACTTC
CASKERNIQYF
>TRBJ1-6|few|TRBV7-9|NA|16
TGTGCCAGCAGCCTTGGGGTACCCTCCGACAATTCACCCCTCCACTTT
CASSLGVPSDNSPLHF
>TRBJ1-1|NA|TRBV25-1|TRBD1|14
TGTGCCAGCAGTGATTGGGACAGCGGCGGTGAAGCTTTCTTT
CASSDWDSGGEAFF
>TRBJ2-5|NA|TRBV5-4|TRBD1|15
TGTGCCAGCAGCGCGTTGCCTCAGGGGGTCGAGACCCAGTACTTC
CASSALPQGVETQYF
>TRBJ2-1|once|TRBV6-5|TRBD1|15
TGTGCCAGCAGCTCCGACAGGGTGGGGAACAATGAGCAGTTCTTC
CASSSDRVGNNEQFF
>TRBJ2-3|NA|TRBV5-5|NA|18
TGTGCCAGCAGCTTGGCCAGCGGGTCCCGGCAGGGGACAGATACGCAGTATTTT
CASSLASGSRQGTDTQYF